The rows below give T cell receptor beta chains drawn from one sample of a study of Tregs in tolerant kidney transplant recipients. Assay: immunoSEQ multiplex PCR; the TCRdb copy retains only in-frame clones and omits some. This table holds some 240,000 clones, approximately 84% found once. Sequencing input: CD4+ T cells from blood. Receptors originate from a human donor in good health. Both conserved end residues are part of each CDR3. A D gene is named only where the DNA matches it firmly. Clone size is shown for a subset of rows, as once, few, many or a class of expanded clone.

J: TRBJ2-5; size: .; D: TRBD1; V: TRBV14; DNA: TGTGCCAGCAGCCCCTGGGGACAGGCCCAAGAGACCCAGTACTTC; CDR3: CASSPWGQAQETQYF
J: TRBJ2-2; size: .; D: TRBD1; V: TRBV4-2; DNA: TGTGCCAGCAGCCAGGGACAGGGCGCGAACACCGGGGAGCTGTTTTTT; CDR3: CASSQGQGANTGELFF
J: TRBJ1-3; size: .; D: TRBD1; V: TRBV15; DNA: TGTGCCGCCAGCAAGGGACAGGGGGTTTACTCTGGAAACACCATATATTTT; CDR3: CAASKGQGVYSGNTIYF
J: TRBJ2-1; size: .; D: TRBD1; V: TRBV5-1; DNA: TGCGCCAGCAGCTTGGATGGGGACAGTTACAATGAGCAGTTCTTC; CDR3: CASSLDGDSYNEQFF
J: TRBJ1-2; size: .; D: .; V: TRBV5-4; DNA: TGTGCCAGCAGCTTGGGGGTATCCGATGGCTACACCTTC; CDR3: CASSLGVSDGYTF
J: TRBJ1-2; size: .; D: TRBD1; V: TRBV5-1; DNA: TGCGCCAGCAGCTTTGGGACAGGGGATGGCTACACCTTC; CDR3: CASSFGTGDGYTF
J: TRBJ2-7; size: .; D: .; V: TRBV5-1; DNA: TGCGCCAGCAGCGCCGGGACCGTCTCCTACGAGCAGTACTTC; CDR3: CASSAGTVSYEQYF
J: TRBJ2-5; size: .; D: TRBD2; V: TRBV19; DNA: TGTGCCAGTAGTATAGGGAGCGGGAGCCGGGGGGAGACCCAGTACTTC; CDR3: CASSIGSGSRGETQYF
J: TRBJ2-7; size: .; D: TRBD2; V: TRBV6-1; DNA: TGTGCCAGCAGTGCAGTCGGAGTAGCGGGAGGCGAGCAGTACTTC; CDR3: CASSAVGVAGGEQYF
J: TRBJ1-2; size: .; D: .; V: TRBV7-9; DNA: TGTGCCAGCAGCTTAGTAGGGAGGGGCGGCTACACCTTC; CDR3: CASSLVGRGGYTF
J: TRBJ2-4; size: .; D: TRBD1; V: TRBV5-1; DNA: TGCGCCAGCAGCTTGTTGGGACAGTTAAAAAACATTCAGTACTTC; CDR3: CASSLLGQLKNIQYF
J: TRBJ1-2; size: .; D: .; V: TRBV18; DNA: TGTGCCAGCTCACCAAGGGCGGATTACTATGGCTACACCTTC; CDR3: CASSPRADYYGYTF
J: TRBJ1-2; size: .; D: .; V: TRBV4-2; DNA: TGTGCCAGCAGCCAAGATCTGGGGGGGTACTATGGCTACACCTTC; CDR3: CASSQDLGGYYGYTF
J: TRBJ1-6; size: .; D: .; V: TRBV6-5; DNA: TGTGCCAGCAGCAGGACCGAAAATTCACCCCTCCACTTT; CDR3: CASSRTENSPLHF
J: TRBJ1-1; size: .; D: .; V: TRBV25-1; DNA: TGTGCCAGCAGTCGGGGGGGAGACAACACTGAAGCTTTCTTT; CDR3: CASSRGGDNTEAFF
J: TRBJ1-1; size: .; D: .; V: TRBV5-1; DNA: TGCGCCAGCAGCAAGAAAACCCAGGGTGGTGAAGCTTTCTTT; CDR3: CASSKKTQGGEAFF
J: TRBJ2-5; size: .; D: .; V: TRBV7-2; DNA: TGTGCCAGCAGCTTATCCCATGCGACCCAGTACTTC; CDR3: CASSLSHATQYF
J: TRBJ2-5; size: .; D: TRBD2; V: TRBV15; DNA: TGTGCCACCGTTGGCGGGGGGGCCGCAGAGACCCAGTACTTC; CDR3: CATVGGGAAETQYF
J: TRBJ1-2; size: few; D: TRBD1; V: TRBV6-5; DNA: TGTGCCAGCGTCAGTGGGACAGGGCTGATGTATGGCTACACCTTC; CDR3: CASVSGTGLMYGYTF
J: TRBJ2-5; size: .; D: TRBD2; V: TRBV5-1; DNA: TGCGCCAGCAGCTTGCAGCGGGGGGCACGGGAGACCCAGTACTTC; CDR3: CASSLQRGARETQYF